This T cell receptor beta chain was recovered during a study of T cell responses to AZD1222 COVID-19 vaccine. TCRdb keeps only in-frame clones here, not all; method: immunoSEQ multiplex PCR. The sample lists nearly 90,000 clones, approximately 90% seen once, with around 6% in the top ten. A note on this clone: Its antigen is not known.

Regarding the study as a whole: White British donors predominated, females outnumbered males, and clonal diversity was possibly underestimated. Vaccination with two AZD1222 doses was followed by a rise in Spike-specific TCR breadth and depth. Within unmutated variant regions lay the reported targets of nearly half of spike-specific TCRs.

In germline, CDR1 is MNHEY, CDR2 SMNVEV (reference sequence). The length of the CDR3 is 15 residues. The germline V and J ends were trimmed by 7 bases and 0 bases, with 13 bases remaining between them. The gene calls are TRBV27 and TRBJ2-1, with D uncertain. This receptor was obtained from an adult who received the AZD1222 COVID-19 vaccine. Sample: peripheral blood, taken 28 days after the second AZD1222 dose. In nucleotides, the CDR3 is TGTGCCAGCAACCGCGGAGTCAGCTCCTACAATGAGCAGTTCTTC. This sequence encodes CASNRGVSSYNEQFF.